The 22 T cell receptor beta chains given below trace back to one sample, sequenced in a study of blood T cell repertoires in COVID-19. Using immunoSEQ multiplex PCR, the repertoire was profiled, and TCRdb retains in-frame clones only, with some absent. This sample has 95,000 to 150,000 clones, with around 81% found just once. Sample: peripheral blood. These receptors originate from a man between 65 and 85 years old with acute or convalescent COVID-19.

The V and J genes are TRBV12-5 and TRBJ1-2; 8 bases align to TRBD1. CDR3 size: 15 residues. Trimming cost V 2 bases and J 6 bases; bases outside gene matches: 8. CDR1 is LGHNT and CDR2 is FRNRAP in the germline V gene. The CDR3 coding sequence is TGTGCTAGTGGTTTGAACCAGGGACAGGAACATGGCTACACCTTC. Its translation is CASGLNQGQEHGYTF.

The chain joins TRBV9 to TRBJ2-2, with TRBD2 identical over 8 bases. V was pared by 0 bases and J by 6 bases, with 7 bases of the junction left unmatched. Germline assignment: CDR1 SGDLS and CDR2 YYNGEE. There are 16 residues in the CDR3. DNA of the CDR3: TGTGCCAGCAGCGTAGTGAGCGGGGGAGTCTCCGGGGAGCTGTTTTTT. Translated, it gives CASSVVSGGVSGELFF.

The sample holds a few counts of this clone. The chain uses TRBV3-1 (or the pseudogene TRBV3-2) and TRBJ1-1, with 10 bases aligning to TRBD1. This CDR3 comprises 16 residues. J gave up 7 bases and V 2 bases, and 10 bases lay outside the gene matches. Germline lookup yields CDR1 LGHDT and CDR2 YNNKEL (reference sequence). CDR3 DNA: TGTGCCAGCAGCCAAACCCTGGGACAGGGGCGAAATGAAGCTTTCTTT. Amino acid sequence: CASSQTLGQGRNEAFF.

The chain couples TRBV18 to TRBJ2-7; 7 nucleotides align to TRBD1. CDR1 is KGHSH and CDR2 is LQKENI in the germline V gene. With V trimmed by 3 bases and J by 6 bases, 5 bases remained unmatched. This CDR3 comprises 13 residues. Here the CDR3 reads CASSPTRTGEQYF. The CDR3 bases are TGTGCCAGCTCACCCACAAGGACAGGCGAGCAGTACTTC.

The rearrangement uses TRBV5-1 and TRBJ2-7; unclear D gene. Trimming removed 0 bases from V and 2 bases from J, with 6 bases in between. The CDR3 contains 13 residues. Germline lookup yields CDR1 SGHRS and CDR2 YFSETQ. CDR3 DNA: TGCGCCAGCAGCTTGGCTTCTACCTACGAGCAGTACTTC. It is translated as CASSLASTYEQYF.

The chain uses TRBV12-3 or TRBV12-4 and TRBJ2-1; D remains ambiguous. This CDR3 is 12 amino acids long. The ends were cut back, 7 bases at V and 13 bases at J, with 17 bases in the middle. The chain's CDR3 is CASTDGVPPQFF. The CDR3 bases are TGTGCCAGCACCGACGGAGTTCCGCCCCAGTTCTTC.

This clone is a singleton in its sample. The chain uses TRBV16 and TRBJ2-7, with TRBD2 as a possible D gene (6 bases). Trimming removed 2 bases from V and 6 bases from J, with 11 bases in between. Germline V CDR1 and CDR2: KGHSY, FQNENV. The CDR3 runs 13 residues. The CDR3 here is CASSQVKEGEQYF. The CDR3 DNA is TGTGCCAGCAGCCAAGTTAAGGAGGGCGAGCAGTACTTC.

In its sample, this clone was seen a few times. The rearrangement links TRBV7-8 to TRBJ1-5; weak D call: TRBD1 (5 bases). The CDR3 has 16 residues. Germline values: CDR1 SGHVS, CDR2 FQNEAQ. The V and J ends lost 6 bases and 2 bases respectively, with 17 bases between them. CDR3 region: CASRSTAGGGNQPQHF. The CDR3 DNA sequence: TGTGCCAGCAGATCGACCGCCGGGGGTGGCAATCAGCCCCAGCATTTT.

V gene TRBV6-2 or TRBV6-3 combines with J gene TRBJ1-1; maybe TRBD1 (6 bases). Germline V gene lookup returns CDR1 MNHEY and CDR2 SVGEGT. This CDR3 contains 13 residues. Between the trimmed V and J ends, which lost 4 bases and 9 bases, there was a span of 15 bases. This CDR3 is CASSFHPGVQAFF. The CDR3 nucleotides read TGTGCCAGCAGTTTTCATCCAGGGGTCCAAGCTTTCTTT.

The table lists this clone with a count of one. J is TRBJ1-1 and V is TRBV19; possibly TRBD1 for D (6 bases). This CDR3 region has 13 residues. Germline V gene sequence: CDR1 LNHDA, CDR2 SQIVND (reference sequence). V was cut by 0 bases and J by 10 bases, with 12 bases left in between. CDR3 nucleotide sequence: TGTGCCAGTAGTATAGAAACAGGGCCCGTAGCTTTCTTT. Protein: CASSIETGPVAFF. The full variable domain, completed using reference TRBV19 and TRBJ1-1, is DGGITQSPKYLFRKEGQNVTLSCEQNLNHDAMYWYRQDPGQGLRLIYYSQIVNDFQKGDIAEGYSVSREKKESFPLTVTSAQKNPTAFYLCASSIETGPVAFFGQGTRLTVV.

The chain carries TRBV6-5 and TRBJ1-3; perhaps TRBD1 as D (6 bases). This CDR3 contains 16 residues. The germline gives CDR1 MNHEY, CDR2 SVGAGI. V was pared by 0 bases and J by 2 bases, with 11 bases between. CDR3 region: CASSYSGTSPGNTIYF. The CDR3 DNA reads TGTGCCAGCAGTTACTCCGGGACATCGCCTGGAAACACCATATATTTT.

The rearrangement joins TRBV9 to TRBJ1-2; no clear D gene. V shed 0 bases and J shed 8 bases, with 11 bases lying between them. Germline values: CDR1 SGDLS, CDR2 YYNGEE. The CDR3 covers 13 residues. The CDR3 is CASSVGGSGGYTF. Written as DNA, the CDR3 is TGTGCCAGCAGCGTAGGAGGCTCCGGCGGCTACACCTTC.

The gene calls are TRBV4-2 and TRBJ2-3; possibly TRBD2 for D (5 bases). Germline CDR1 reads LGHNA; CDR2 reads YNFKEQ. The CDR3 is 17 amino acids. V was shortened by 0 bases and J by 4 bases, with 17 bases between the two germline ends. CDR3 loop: CASSQERAVGVADTQYF. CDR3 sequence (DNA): TGTGCCAGCAGCCAAGAGAGGGCGGTCGGGGTGGCAGATACGCAGTATTTT.

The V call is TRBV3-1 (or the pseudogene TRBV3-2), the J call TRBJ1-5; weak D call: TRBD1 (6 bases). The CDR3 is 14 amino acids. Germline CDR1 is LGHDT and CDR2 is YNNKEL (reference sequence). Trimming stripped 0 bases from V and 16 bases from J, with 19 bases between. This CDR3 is CASSQDSVGRDIHF. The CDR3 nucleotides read TGTGCCAGCAGCCAAGATTCGGTCGGCCGGGACATCCATTTT.

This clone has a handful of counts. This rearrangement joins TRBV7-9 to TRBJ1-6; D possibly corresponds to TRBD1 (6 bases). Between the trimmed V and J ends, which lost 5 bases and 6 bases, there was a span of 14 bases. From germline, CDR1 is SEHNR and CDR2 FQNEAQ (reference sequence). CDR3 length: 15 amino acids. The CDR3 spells CASSPRGGPNSPLHF. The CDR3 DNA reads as TGTGCCAGCAGCCCACGGGGGGGGCCTAATTCACCCCTCCACTTT.

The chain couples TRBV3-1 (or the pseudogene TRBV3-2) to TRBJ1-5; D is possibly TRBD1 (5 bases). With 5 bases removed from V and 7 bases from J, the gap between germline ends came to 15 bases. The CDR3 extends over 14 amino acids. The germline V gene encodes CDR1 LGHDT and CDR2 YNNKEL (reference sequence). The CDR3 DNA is TGTGCCAGCAGCGAACAACTGGGGGGGCAGCCCCAGCATTTT. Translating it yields CASSEQLGGQPQHF.

CDR3 in DNA: TGTGCCAGCAGCATTCGGACTAGTCCCACAGATACGCAGTATTTT. This translates into CASSIRTSPTDTQYF. V and J are TRBV7-2 and TRBJ2-3, with TRBD2 matching 7 bases. J lost 2 bases, V lost 5 bases, and 7 bases had no gene match. The CDR3 extends over 15 amino acids. CDR1 SGHTA and CDR2 FQGNSA come from the germline V gene.

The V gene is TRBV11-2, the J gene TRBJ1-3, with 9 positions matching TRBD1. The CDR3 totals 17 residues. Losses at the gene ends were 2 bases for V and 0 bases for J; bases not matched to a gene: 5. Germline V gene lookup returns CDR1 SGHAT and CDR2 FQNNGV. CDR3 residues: CASSLSGTGFSGNTIYF. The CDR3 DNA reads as TGTGCCAGCAGCTTATCCGGGACAGGGTTCTCTGGAAACACCATATATTTT. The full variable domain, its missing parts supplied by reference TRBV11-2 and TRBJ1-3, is EAGVAQSPRYKIIEKRQSVAFWCNPISGHATLYWYQQILGQGPKLLIQFQNNGVVDDSQLPKDRFSAERLKGVDSTLKIQPAKLEDSAVYLCASSLSGTGFSGNTIYFGEGSWLTVV.

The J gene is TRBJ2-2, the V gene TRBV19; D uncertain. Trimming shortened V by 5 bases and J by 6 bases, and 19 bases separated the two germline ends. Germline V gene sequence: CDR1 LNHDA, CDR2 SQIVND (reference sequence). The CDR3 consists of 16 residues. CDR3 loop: CASSWSRPISPGELFF. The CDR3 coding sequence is TGTGCCAGTAGTTGGAGTCGGCCAATAAGCCCCGGGGAGCTGTTTTTT.

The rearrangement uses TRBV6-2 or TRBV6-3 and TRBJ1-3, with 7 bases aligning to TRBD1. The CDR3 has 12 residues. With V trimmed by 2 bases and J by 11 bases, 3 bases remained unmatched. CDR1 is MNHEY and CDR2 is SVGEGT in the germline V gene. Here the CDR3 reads CASSYPTGAIYF. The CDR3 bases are TGTGCCAGCAGTTACCCTACAGGGGCCATATATTTT.

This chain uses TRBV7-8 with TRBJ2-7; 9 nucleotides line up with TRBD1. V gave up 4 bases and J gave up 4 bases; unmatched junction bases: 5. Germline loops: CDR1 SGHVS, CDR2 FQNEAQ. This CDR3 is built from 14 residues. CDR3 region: CASSSDRGLYEQYF. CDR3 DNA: TGTGCCAGCAGCTCAGACAGGGGGTTGTACGAGCAGTACTTC.

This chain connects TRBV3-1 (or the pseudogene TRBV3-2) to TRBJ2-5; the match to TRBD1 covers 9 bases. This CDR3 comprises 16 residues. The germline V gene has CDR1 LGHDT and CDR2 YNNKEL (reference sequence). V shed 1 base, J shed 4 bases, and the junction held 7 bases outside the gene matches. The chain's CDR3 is CASSQGGQGRRETQYF. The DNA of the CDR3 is TGTGCCAGCAGCCAAGGGGGACAGGGAAGGCGAGAGACCCAGTACTTC.